Shown below are 31 T cell receptor beta chains from a single sample sequenced in a study of technical replicates of blood from a few donors (dated by TCRdb to between 2016 and 2019). Libraries came from the immunoSEQ multiplex PCR assay. Imported from immuneACCESS, the table was reduced by TCRdb to in-frame sequences with V and J called. These copies leave out some clones; in studies compared against another copy, an unresolved V gene accounts for under half, and the cause of the remainder is not known. In this sample the table shows 65,000 to 90,000 clones, around 94% of which occur a single time. The ten largest clones represent 0.3% to 0.45% of the sample. Sequencing was done on a sample of T cells isolated from PBMCs. All receptors come from a human donor in good health.

The chain joins TRBV7-2 to TRBJ1-1; D not certain. The CDR3 runs 13 residues. Germline V gene sequence: CDR1 SGHTA, CDR2 FQGNSA. V lost 3 bases and J 3 bases, leaving 8 bases between the germline ends. The CDR3 DNA reads TGTGCCAGCAGCTTCGCCGGGTACACTGAAGCTTTCTTT. As protein: CASSFAGYTEAFF.

The chain links TRBV10-3 to TRBJ2-1, with D tentatively TRBD1 (5 bases). Trimming stripped 3 bases from V and 5 bases from J, with 14 bases between. CDR3 length: 15 amino acids. The V gene's germline CDR1 is ENHRY and CDR2 SYGVKD. This CDR3 is CAISDVQGADNEQFF. CDR3 in DNA: TGTGCCATCAGTGATGTTCAAGGGGCCGACAATGAGCAGTTCTTC.

A single count supports this clone. In nucleotides, the CDR3 is TGTGCCAGCGGCCGACAGGGATATGTCTACGAGCAGTACTTC. Its protein product is CASGRQGYVYEQYF. The rearrangement joins TRBV2 to TRBJ2-7; TRBD1 agrees at 7 bases. The CDR3 covers 14 residues. Germline trimming cut 8 bases from V and 3 bases from J; bases unmatched to any gene: 10. CDR1 is SNHLY and CDR2 is FYNNEI in the germline V gene.

This clone was picked up one time. This chain links TRBV28 with TRBJ2-7; D possibly corresponds to TRBD1 (5 bases). The germline V gene encodes CDR1 MDHEN and CDR2 SYDVKM. The V end was cut by 7 bases, the J end by 2 bases, with 12 bases between. The CDR3 sequence is 13 residues long. CDR3 sequence reads: CASTWAGTYEQYF. CDR3 DNA: TGTGCCAGCACCTGGGCAGGGACCTACGAGCAGTACTTC.

The V call is TRBV7-9, the J call TRBJ2-1; 10 bases match TRBD2. This CDR3 is 16 amino acids long. After removal of 4 bases from V and 4 bases from J, the junction contained 7 bases not matched to a gene. CDR1 and CDR2 from the germline V gene are SEHNR and FQNEAQ (reference sequence). CDR3 amino acids: CASSSWTSGQYNEQFF. CDR3 sequence (DNA): TGTGCCAGCAGCTCCTGGACTAGCGGACAATACAATGAGCAGTTCTTC. Filled out from reference TRBV7-9 and TRBJ2-1, the complete variable domain reads DTGVSQNPRHKITKRGQNVTFRCDPISEHNRLYWYRQTLGQGPEFLTYFQNEAQLEKSRLLSDRFSAERPKGSFSTLEIQRTEQGDSAMYLCASSSWTSGQYNEQFFGPGTRLTVL.

DNA for the CDR3: TGTGCCAGCAGCCAAGTGAGCCTGCAGGACTACGAGCAGTACTTC. It specifies CASSQVSLQDYEQYF. The J gene is TRBJ2-7, the V gene TRBV4-2; no clear D. The V gene lost 1 base and the J gene lost 3 bases, with 13 bases spanning the gap. The CDR3 extends over 15 amino acids. Germline V gene sequence: CDR1 LGHNA, CDR2 YNFKEQ.

This chain joins TRBV7-9 and TRBJ1-1; a weak D match, TRBD1 (6 bases). The CDR3 extends over 13 amino acids. Germline CDR1 is SEHNR and CDR2 is FQNEAQ (reference sequence). Trimming shortened V by 1 base and J by 8 bases, and 11 bases separated the two germline ends. CDR3 coding DNA: TGTGCCAGCAGCTTAGACAGGGCTTCCGAAGCTTTCTTT. It codes for CASSLDRASEAFF.

The V and J genes are TRBV19 and TRBJ1-5, with D hard to call. Trimming took off 9 bases at V and 2 bases at J, with 11 bases between the two ends. Germline V lookup: CDR1 LNHDA, CDR2 SQIVND (reference sequence). The CDR3 sequence is 13 residues long. The DNA of the CDR3 is TGTGCCAGCTCAGGATTCCGCAATCAGCCCCAGCATTTT. Its translation: CASSGFRNQPQHF. Together with reference TRBV19 and TRBJ1-5, the CDR3 gives the full variable domain: DGGITQSPKYLFRKEGQNVTLSCEQNLNHDAMYWYRQDPGQGLRLIYYSQIVNDFQKGDIAEGYSVSREKKESFPLTVTSAQKNPTAFYLCASSGFRNQPQHFGDGTRLSIL.

The chain is built from TRBV5-1 and TRBJ1-2; D is unresolved. V dropped 6 bases and J dropped 8 bases, with 11 bases sitting between them. The CDR3 runs to 11 residues. The germline CDR1 and CDR2 sequences are SGHRS and YFSETQ. This CDR3 is CASTRGDGYTF. The DNA for the CDR3 is TGCGCCAGCACCCGGGGAGACGGCTACACCTTC.

The chain joins TRBV5-6 to TRBJ2-3; tentative D call: TRBD2 (6 bases). The CDR3 consists of 15 residues. V was shortened by 5 bases and J by 0 bases, with 13 bases between the two germline ends. Germline V gives CDR1 SGHDT, CDR2 YYEEEE. CDR3 sequence: CASSLSGPSTDTQYF. The DNA for the CDR3 is TGTGCCAGCAGTTTGAGCGGGCCTAGCACAGATACGCAGTATTTT. The variable domain in full, with the rest retrieved from reference TRBV5-6 and TRBJ2-3, is DAGVTQSPTHLIKTRGQQVTLRCSPKSGHDTVSWYQQALGQGPQFIFQYYEEEERQRGNFPDRFSGHQFPNYSSELNVNALLLGDSALYLCASSLSGPSTDTQYFGPGTRLTVL.

The rearrangement links TRBV19 to TRBJ2-5, with 7 positions matching TRBD1. Germline CDR1 and CDR2: LNHDA and SQIVND (reference sequence). The CDR3 runs to 13 residues. Unmatched junction bases numbered 1, after V lost 3 bases and J lost 3 bases. Here the CDR3 reads CASSMQGEETQYF. In DNA form, the CDR3 reads TGTGCCAGTAGTATGCAGGGGGAAGAGACCCAGTACTTC.

CDR3 region: CAISVAPGASSGNTIYF. The CDR3 DNA reads as TGTGCCATCAGTGTCGCCCCAGGGGCCAGCTCTGGAAACACCATATATTTT. The V and J genes are TRBV10-3 and TRBJ1-3; D may be TRBD1 (6 bases). V shed 4 bases and J shed 0 bases, with 16 bases lying between them. The CDR3 loop spans 17 amino acids. CDR1 ENHRY and CDR2 SYGVKD come from the germline V gene.

V gene TRBV2 combines with J gene TRBJ2-7, with TRBD2 matching 7 bases. The germline CDR1 and CDR2 sequences are SNHLY and FYNNEI. The CDR3 sequence is 14 residues long. V shed 7 bases, J shed 2 bases, and the junction held 8 bases outside the gene matches. The CDR3 DNA sequence: TGTGCCAGCAAAGGTAGCGGGCCCACCTACGAGCAGTACTTC. Encoded protein: CASKGSGPTYEQYF.

The chain employs TRBV11-2 and TRBJ2-7, with a tentative D call TRBD1 (5 bases). CDR3 length: 17 residues. Trimming left V 1 base short and J 0 bases short, with 16 bases between. Germline V lookup: CDR1 SGHAT, CDR2 FQNNGV. The CDR3 DNA follows: TGTGCCAGCAGCTTAGCGCTCGGGCAGGGAAGCTCCTACGAGCAGTACTTC. It yields the protein CASSLALGQGSSYEQYF.

The V and J genes are TRBV5-1 and TRBJ2-1; D remains unclear. V was clipped by 1 base and J by 6 bases, with 11 bases between them. Germline assignment: CDR1 SGHRS and CDR2 YFSETQ. The CDR3 length is 14 residues. The CDR3 coding sequence is TGCGCCAGCAGCTTGTTGGGCCGGCGCAATGAGCAGTTCTTC. The encoded protein is CASSLLGRRNEQFF.

This clone was counted between two and nine times. The chain uses TRBV30 and TRBJ1-1, with TRBD1 matching 9 bases. The V and J ends lost 4 bases and 5 bases, in that order; junction bases with no gene match: 2. CDR1 is GTSNPN and CDR2 is SVGIG in the germline V gene (reference sequence). This CDR3 has 12 amino acids. CDR3 sequence (DNA): TGTGCCTGGACTGACAGGGGGACTGAAGCTTTCTTT. This gives the protein CAWTDRGTEAFF. The full variable domain, rest sourced from reference TRBV30 and TRBJ1-1, is SQTIHQWPATLVQPVGSPLSLECTVEGTSNPNLYWYRQAAGRGLQLLFYSVGIGQISSEVPQNLSASRPQDRQFILSSKKLLLSDSGFYLCAWTDRGTEAFFGQGTRLTVV.

As concerns this clone: At the DNA level, this CDR3 is encoded by other sequences in the same sample as well. This chain joins TRBV9 and TRBJ2-7; 7 bases map to TRBD1. Germline V gene sequence: CDR1 SGDLS, CDR2 YYNGEE. V shed 2 bases and J 0 bases; nucleotides not matched to a gene: 5. The CDR3 spans 15 residues. The CDR3 here is CASSVGDSSSYEQYF. CDR3 nucleotide sequence: TGTGCCAGCAGCGTTGGGGACAGCTCCTCCTACGAGCAGTACTTC.

V and J are TRBV9 and TRBJ2-1; D may be TRBD2 (5 bases). The germline V gene has CDR1 SGDLS and CDR2 YYNGEE. This CDR3 is 13 amino acids long. Trimming removed 0 bases from V and 8 bases from J, with 9 bases in between. CDR3 sequence (DNA): TGTGCCAGCAGCGTAGCTTTCGGGGATGAGCAGTTCTTC. This codes for CASSVAFGDEQFF. Supplemented by reference TRBV9 and TRBJ2-1, the full variable domain reads DSGVTQTPKHLITATGQRVTLRCSPRSGDLSVYWYQQSLDQGLQFLIQYYNGEERAKGNILERFSAQQFPDLHSELNLSSLELGDSALYFCASSVAFGDEQFFGPGTRLTVL.

The chain couples TRBV6-5 to TRBJ2-7; tentative D call: TRBD1 (6 bases). The V gene's germline CDR1 is MNHEY and CDR2 SVGAGI. There are 12 residues in the CDR3. Trimming pared 5 bases from V and 6 bases from J, leaving 11 bases between. CDR3 in DNA: TGTGCCAGCAGTCCAACAGGGACCGAGCAGTACTTC. It translates to CASSPTGTEQYF.

The chain has TRBV9 and TRBJ2-7; 8 nucleotides line up with TRBD2. Germline CDR1 SGDLS, CDR2 YYNGEE. Trimming took 2 bases from V and 3 from J; bases not matched to a gene: 4. The CDR3 totals 14 residues. The CDR3: CASSVQRGSYEQYF. The CDR3 DNA is TGTGCCAGCAGCGTGCAGCGGGGGAGCTACGAGCAGTACTTC.

This chain joins TRBV6-5 and TRBJ2-1; 7 nucleotides agree with TRBD2. The V and J ends lost 2 bases and 5 bases, in that order; junction bases with no gene match: 0. Germline V gives CDR1 MNHEY, CDR2 SVGAGI. There are 13 residues in the CDR3. In DNA form, the CDR3 reads TGTGCCAGCAGTTACGCGGGGGACAATGAGCAGTTCTTC. Its protein is CASSYAGDNEQFF.

On this clone itself: Because the CDR3's place on the DNA is in doubt, the DNA is left out and the CDR3 is given as listed by TCRdb. This sequence joins TRBV28 and TRBJ1-1; the D call of TRBD1 is as the table states it, not checked on the DNA. The CDR3 has 15 residues if both end residues are counted. The germline CDR1 and CDR2 sequences are MDHEN and SYDVKM. CDR3: CASSSSGQWFTEAFF.

This chain joins TRBV15 and TRBJ1-2; D not certain. This CDR3 comprises 13 residues. V shed 0 bases and J shed 5 bases, with 7 bases lying between them. CDR1 and CDR2 (germline): LNHNV, YYDKDF (reference sequence). The CDR3 is CATSREGAYGYTF. The CDR3 DNA follows: TGTGCCACCAGCAGAGAGGGCGCTTATGGCTACACCTTC.

The rearrangement uses TRBV6-1 and TRBJ2-3; no firm D call. Germline V lookup: CDR1 MNHNS, CDR2 SASEGT. The CDR3 covers 12 residues. The V gene lost 6 bases and the J gene lost 3 bases, with 7 bases spanning the gap. The CDR3 region is CASRLLTDTQYF. The CDR3 DNA follows: TGTGCCAGCAGACTGCTTACAGATACGCAGTATTTT.

The CDR3, as DNA: TGTGCCAGCAGCGTAGCTTCAGGTAATCAGCCCCAGCATTTT. Protein: CASSVASGNQPQHF. V and J are TRBV9 and TRBJ1-5; D gene unclear. This CDR3 is 14 amino acids long. Germline CDR1 reads SGDLS; CDR2 reads YYNGEE. The germline V and J ends were trimmed by 0 bases and 4 bases, with 8 bases remaining between them.

The gene calls are TRBV7-9 and TRBJ1-3; TRBD1 matches 9 bases. V gave up 8 bases and J gave up 8 bases; unmatched junction bases: 10. CDR3 length: 14 amino acids. Per germline, CDR1 SEHNR and CDR2 FQNEAQ (reference sequence). The CDR3 nucleotides read TGTGCCAGCCGTCAACAGGGGGCATCGGACACCATATATTTT. Encoded protein: CASRQQGASDTIYF.

The CDR3 DNA reads TGTGCCAGCAGCCAAGATATTGCCGAGATCTATGGCTACACCTTC. This codes for CASSQDIAEIYGYTF. V and J are TRBV14 and TRBJ1-2; D is unclear. The ends were cut back, 0 bases at V and 4 bases at J, with 12 bases in the middle. The CDR3 has 15 residues. The germline V gene encodes CDR1 SGHDN and CDR2 FVKESK.

The rearrangement joins TRBV19 to TRBJ2-1; 14 nucleotides line up with TRBD2. The V and J ends lost 7 bases and 7 bases, in that order; junction bases with no gene match: 15. CDR1 LNHDA and CDR2 SQIVND come from the germline V gene (reference sequence). This CDR3 has 18 amino acids. CDR3: CASTPGLAGGGYINEQFF. In nucleotides, the CDR3 is TGTGCCAGTACCCCAGGACTAGCGGGAGGAGGGTACATAAATGAGCAGTTCTTC.

The rearrangement uses TRBV6-5 and TRBJ2-3, with D tentatively TRBD2 (5 bases). Trimming pared 2 bases from V and 4 bases from J, leaving 16 bases between. Germline CDR1 reads MNHEY; CDR2 reads SVGAGI. CDR3 length: 16 residues. The CDR3 loop is CASSYALAPTSDTQYF. Written as DNA, the CDR3 is TGTGCCAGCAGTTACGCTCTAGCTCCTACGTCAGATACGCAGTATTTT.

This clone has a handful of counts. This sequence joins TRBV28 and TRBJ2-2; TRBD2 matches 12 bases. Germline CDR1 reads MDHEN; CDR2 reads SYDVKM. Trimming at V came to 8 bases and at J to 1 base, leaving 5 bases not matched to a gene. The CDR3 spans 16 residues. DNA of the CDR3: TGTGCCAGCGGGCTGACTAGCGGGAGGAACACCGGGGAGCTGTTTTTT. Amino acid sequence: CASGLTSGRNTGELFF.

The chain carries TRBV4-1 and TRBJ2-7, with 11 bases lining up with TRBD2. The length of the CDR3 is 17 residues. Germline CDR1 reads MGHRA; CDR2 reads YSYEKL. J gave up 1 base and V 3 bases, and 8 bases lay outside the gene matches. CDR3 bases: TGCGCCAGCAGCCAGGCCAGGAGGACTAGCGGGTCCTACGAGCAGTACTTC. Its translation is CASSQARRTSGSYEQYF.